The subject of this entry is one T cell receptor (beta chain). The antigen is unknown. This entry belongs to a study of CD4 T cells in relation to SARS-CoV-2 and coronaviruses. Study in general: Controls used an HIV-1 Nef peptide pool or no peptide. Study-level points and caveats: The cross-reactivity analysis covered only spike protein, not other viral proteins.

The CDR3 loop spans 16 amino acids. Germline loops: CDR1 SGHRS, CDR2 YFSETQ. The trim removed 2 bases at V and 2 bases at J, leaving 8 bases unmatched. Assay used: immunoSEQ multiplex PCR; TCRdb lists only in-frame clones, some missing. The sample carries 25,000 to 35,000 clones, roughly three quarters recorded once. CD4+ T cells from unexposed donors were obtained before the COVID-19 pandemic (2011-2018). Isolation of CD4+ T cells took place after roughly nine days in culture. The sequenced sample consisted of CD4+ T cells from PBMCs, cultured in vitro. The rearrangement uses TRBV5-1 and TRBJ2-3; 7 bases match TRBD1. The clonotype originates from a human donor in good health. CDR3 region: CASSLEGQTYTDTQYF. The CDR3 nucleotides are TGCGCCAGCAGCTTAGAGGGACAGACCTACACAGATACGCAGTATTTT. The whole variable domain, remainder taken from reference TRBV5-1 and TRBJ2-3, is KAGVTQTPRYLIKTRGQQVTLSCSPISGHRSVSWYQQTPGQGLQFLFEYFSETQRNKGNFPGRFSGRQFSNSRSEMNVSTLELGDSALYLCASSLEGQTYTDTQYFGPGTRLTVL.